This is a list of T cell receptor beta chains from one sample in a study of blood T cell repertoires in COVID-19. Clones were sequenced by immunoSEQ multiplex PCR, and TCRdb holds only the in-frame ones, with some missing. The sample shows 360,000 or so clones, about 90% of them seen only once. Input material: peripheral blood. The receptors derive from a man between 18 and 29 years old with active or convalescent COVID-19. Both conserved end residues are part of each CDR3. Fields, in order: J gene, V gene, clone size, CDR3 length, D gene, CDR3 DNA, CDR3 protein. D genes are given only for firm matches. The size field is filled for only some rows; it gives once, few, many or a size class.

J gene: TRBJ1-2
V gene: TRBV6-5
clone size: NA
CDR3 length: 15
D gene: NA
CDR3 DNA: TGTGCCAGCAGCCCCGGGGAGCTAGGTATAAGTGGCTACACCTTC
CDR3 protein: CASSPGELGISGYTF

J gene: TRBJ2-3
V gene: TRBV7-9
clone size: NA
CDR3 length: 16
D gene: TRBD2
CDR3 DNA: TGTGCCAGCAGCTCCACCGGGACTAGCAGCACAGATACGCAGTATTTT
CDR3 protein: CASSSTGTSSTDTQYF

J gene: TRBJ2-1
V gene: TRBV29-1
clone size: NA
CDR3 length: 14
D gene: NA
CDR3 DNA: TGCAGCGTCACCACAGGGAAGAGCTACAATGAGCAGTTCTTC
CDR3 protein: CSVTTGKSYNEQFF

J gene: TRBJ1-1
V gene: TRBV4-3
clone size: NA
CDR3 length: 15
D gene: NA
CDR3 DNA: TGCGCCAGCAGCCAAGTGTCAGCGGGGAACACTGAAGCTTTCTTT
CDR3 protein: CASSQVSAGNTEAFF

J gene: TRBJ2-2
V gene: TRBV7-2
clone size: once
CDR3 length: 15
D gene: NA
CDR3 DNA: TGTGCCAGCAGCCCCGCTATGCGTGAGACCGGGGAGCTGTTTTTT
CDR3 protein: CASSPAMRETGELFF

J gene: TRBJ2-5
V gene: TRBV25-1
clone size: NA
CDR3 length: 14
D gene: TRBD1
CDR3 DNA: TGTGCCAGCAGTTATCGGGACAGGGGTCAGACCCAGTACTTC
CDR3 protein: CASSYRDRGQTQYF

J gene: TRBJ2-5
V gene: TRBV12-3/TRBV12-4
clone size: NA
CDR3 length: 13
D gene: NA
CDR3 DNA: TGTGCCAGCAGAAGGACAAGCCAAGAGACCCAGTACTTC
CDR3 protein: CASRRTSQETQYF

J gene: TRBJ1-1
V gene: TRBV7-2
clone size: NA
CDR3 length: 15
D gene: NA
CDR3 DNA: TGTGCCAGCAGCTTAGTCGGGGGAGCGGGTACTGAAGCTTTCTTT
CDR3 protein: CASSLVGGAGTEAFF

J gene: TRBJ2-1
V gene: TRBV12-2
clone size: NA
CDR3 length: 16
D gene: NA
CDR3 DNA: TGTGCAAGTCGCTTCCCCTGGCGGGCGGCCGGGGATGAGCAGTTCTTC
CDR3 protein: CASRFPWRAAGDEQFF

J gene: TRBJ2-3
V gene: TRBV9
clone size: NA
CDR3 length: 16
D gene: NA
CDR3 DNA: TGTGCCTCCAAAGCCGGGAGAGACGGTGGGACAGATACGCAGTATTTT
CDR3 protein: CASKAGRDGGTDTQYF

J gene: TRBJ1-2
V gene: TRBV10-3
clone size: NA
CDR3 length: 12
D gene: NA
CDR3 DNA: TGTGCCATCAGTACTACGGACTATGGCTACACCTTC
CDR3 protein: CAISTTDYGYTF

J gene: TRBJ2-2
V gene: TRBV9
clone size: NA
CDR3 length: 17
D gene: NA
CDR3 DNA: TGTGCCAGCAGCGGACAGCGCGGCGGTTTGAACACCGGGGAGCTGTTTTTT
CDR3 protein: CASSGQRGGLNTGELFF

J gene: TRBJ1-6
V gene: TRBV28
clone size: NA
CDR3 length: 13
D gene: NA
CDR3 DNA: TGTGCCAGCAGTGCAACCAGGTCTTCACCCCTCCACTTT
CDR3 protein: CASSATRSSPLHF

J gene: TRBJ1-5
V gene: TRBV4-2
clone size: NA
CDR3 length: 16
D gene: TRBD1
CDR3 DNA: TGTGCCAGCAGCCAAGTTCCGACAGGGGTCGGGCAGCCCCAGCATTTT
CDR3 protein: CASSQVPTGVGQPQHF

J gene: TRBJ1-4
V gene: TRBV6-1
clone size: NA
CDR3 length: 15
D gene: NA
CDR3 DNA: TGTGCCAGCAGTACGCGTCCCATCTCTAATGAAAAACTGTTTTTT
CDR3 protein: CASSTRPISNEKLFF

J gene: TRBJ1-5
V gene: TRBV7-9
clone size: NA
CDR3 length: 12
D gene: NA
CDR3 DNA: TGTGCCAGCAGCGGTGGAGGTCAGCCCCAGCATTTT
CDR3 protein: CASSGGGQPQHF

J gene: TRBJ2-2
V gene: TRBV11-3
clone size: once
CDR3 length: 12
D gene: TRBD2
CDR3 DNA: TGTGCCAGCACTGCGGGGGCCGGGGAGCTGTTTTTT
CDR3 protein: CASTAGAGELFF

J gene: TRBJ2-2
V gene: TRBV25-1
clone size: few
CDR3 length: 17
D gene: NA
CDR3 DNA: TGTGCCAGCAGTGAATGGAGGGGGCCTTCAAACACCGGGGAGCTGTTTTTT
CDR3 protein: CASSEWRGPSNTGELFF

J gene: TRBJ1-2
V gene: TRBV6-6
clone size: once
CDR3 length: 12
D gene: NA
CDR3 DNA: TGTGCCTCCAACCCCGGACAGTCTGGCTACACCTTC
CDR3 protein: CASNPGQSGYTF

J gene: TRBJ1-6
V gene: TRBV19
clone size: NA
CDR3 length: 14
D gene: TRBD1
CDR3 DNA: TGTGCCAGTAGTACCGACAGGGGGCGTTCACCCCTCCACTTT
CDR3 protein: CASSTDRGRSPLHF

J gene: TRBJ2-7
V gene: TRBV14
clone size: NA
CDR3 length: 14
D gene: NA
CDR3 DNA: TGTGCCAGCAGTAGGTTCAGGGGCCCCTACGAGCAGTACTTC
CDR3 protein: CASSRFRGPYEQYF

J gene: TRBJ1-2
V gene: TRBV7-2
clone size: NA
CDR3 length: 15
D gene: NA
CDR3 DNA: TGTGCCAGCAGCTTAGTTCGTCAGGCGCACTATGGCTACACCTTC
CDR3 protein: CASSLVRQAHYGYTF

J gene: TRBJ2-3
V gene: TRBV9
clone size: NA
CDR3 length: 18
D gene: TRBD2
CDR3 DNA: TGTGCCAGCAGCGTAGTAAGCGGGGGGGCTTCTAGCACAGATACGCAGTATTTT
CDR3 protein: CASSVVSGGASSTDTQYF

J gene: TRBJ2-1
V gene: TRBV18
clone size: NA
CDR3 length: 15
D gene: TRBD1
CDR3 DNA: TGTGCCAGCTCACCAGGGACAGGGATCTACAATGAGCAGTTCTTC
CDR3 protein: CASSPGTGIYNEQFF

J gene: TRBJ2-3
V gene: TRBV27
clone size: NA
CDR3 length: 16
D gene: NA
CDR3 DNA: TGTGCCAGCAGAACTCGGGAGACAATCGCCACAGATACGCAGTATTTT
CDR3 protein: CASRTRETIATDTQYF

J gene: TRBJ1-1
V gene: TRBV4-3
clone size: once
CDR3 length: 14
D gene: NA
CDR3 DNA: TGCGCCAGCAGCCAAGATGGCGGGGACACTGAAGCTTTCTTT
CDR3 protein: CASSQDGGDTEAFF

J gene: TRBJ1-5
V gene: TRBV19
clone size: NA
CDR3 length: 16
D gene: NA
CDR3 DNA: TGTGCCAGTAGTATAGCCCGTGGAGGGATCTATCAGCCCCAGCATTTT
CDR3 protein: CASSIARGGIYQPQHF

J gene: TRBJ1-4
V gene: TRBV15
clone size: NA
CDR3 length: 15
D gene: NA
CDR3 DNA: TGTGCCACCAGCAGTCCCCCAGGGTGGAATGAAAAACTGTTTTTT
CDR3 protein: CATSSPPGWNEKLFF

J gene: TRBJ2-7
V gene: TRBV5-4
clone size: few
CDR3 length: 16
D gene: TRBD2
CDR3 DNA: TGTGCCAGCAGCTCAGGACTAGCTCAAACACGGGTCGAGCAGTACTTC
CDR3 protein: CASSSGLAQTRVEQYF

J gene: TRBJ1-2
V gene: TRBV28
clone size: NA
CDR3 length: 16
D gene: NA
CDR3 DNA: TGTGCCAGCAGTTCCCCGGGGGACGGCCTGAAATATGGCTACACCTTC
CDR3 protein: CASSSPGDGLKYGYTF

J gene: TRBJ2-7
V gene: TRBV14
clone size: NA
CDR3 length: 14
D gene: TRBD1
CDR3 DNA: TGTGCCAGCAGCCAACGGACAGGGCCCTACGAGCAGTACTTC
CDR3 protein: CASSQRTGPYEQYF

J gene: TRBJ2-3
V gene: TRBV9
clone size: NA
CDR3 length: 15
D gene: NA
CDR3 DNA: TGTGCCAGCAGCGACCACAGGACAAGCACAGATACGCAGTATTTT
CDR3 protein: CASSDHRTSTDTQYF

J gene: TRBJ1-4
V gene: TRBV7-2
clone size: once
CDR3 length: 14
D gene: TRBD1
CDR3 DNA: TGTGCCAGCAGCCCAGGGGGCGGACATGAAAAACTGTTTTTT
CDR3 protein: CASSPGGGHEKLFF

J gene: TRBJ2-1
V gene: TRBV7-9
clone size: NA
CDR3 length: 14
D gene: NA
CDR3 DNA: TGTGCCAGCAGAGACAGGAGCTCCTACAATGAGCAGTTCTTC
CDR3 protein: CASRDRSSYNEQFF

J gene: TRBJ2-1
V gene: TRBV9
clone size: once
CDR3 length: 14
D gene: TRBD1
CDR3 DNA: TGTGCCAGCAGCCCGCCGGACAGGGCCGGTGAGCAGTTCTTC
CDR3 protein: CASSPPDRAGEQFF

J gene: TRBJ1-6
V gene: TRBV14
clone size: NA
CDR3 length: 13
D gene: NA
CDR3 DNA: TGTGCCAGCAGCCAAGATCTCGGGTCACCCCTCCACTTT
CDR3 protein: CASSQDLGSPLHF

J gene: TRBJ1-2
V gene: TRBV5-6
clone size: NA
CDR3 length: 14
D gene: TRBD1
CDR3 DNA: TGTGCCAGCAGCTTTAGACAGGGGGCCTATGGCTACACCTTC
CDR3 protein: CASSFRQGAYGYTF

J gene: TRBJ1-1
V gene: TRBV15
clone size: NA
CDR3 length: 15
D gene: NA
CDR3 DNA: TGTGCCACCAGCACCTCCCCGTCCAGTAACACTGAAGCTTTCTTT
CDR3 protein: CATSTSPSSNTEAFF

J gene: TRBJ2-3
V gene: TRBV4-3
clone size: NA
CDR3 length: 16
D gene: NA
CDR3 DNA: TGCGCCAGCAGCCAAGATTTCACCCTAGCAAGAGATACGCAGTATTTT
CDR3 protein: CASSQDFTLARDTQYF

J gene: TRBJ1-1
V gene: TRBV7-9
clone size: NA
CDR3 length: 13
D gene: TRBD1
CDR3 DNA: TGTGCCAGCAAATCAGGGGGTGGTTCTGAAGCTTTCTTT
CDR3 protein: CASKSGGGSEAFF

J gene: TRBJ2-1
V gene: TRBV27
clone size: NA
CDR3 length: 14
D gene: NA
CDR3 DNA: TGTGCCAGCAGTTTGGAGGGCCTCTACAATGAGCAGTTCTTC
CDR3 protein: CASSLEGLYNEQFF

J gene: TRBJ2-1
V gene: TRBV9
clone size: once
CDR3 length: 18
D gene: TRBD2
CDR3 DNA: TGTGCCAGCAGCCCTCCCTGGGGACTAGCGGATTCCTACAATGAGCAGTTCTTC
CDR3 protein: CASSPPWGLADSYNEQFF

J gene: TRBJ2-5
V gene: TRBV28
clone size: NA
CDR3 length: 11
D gene: NA
CDR3 DNA: TGTGCCAGCCTCAAGAGAGAGACCCAGTACTTC
CDR3 protein: CASLKRETQYF

J gene: TRBJ1-1
V gene: TRBV19
clone size: once
CDR3 length: 13
D gene: NA
CDR3 DNA: TGTGCCAGTAGTAGGGGGCAGGGTACTGAAGCTTTCTTT
CDR3 protein: CASSRGQGTEAFF

J gene: TRBJ2-5
V gene: TRBV19
clone size: NA
CDR3 length: 16
D gene: TRBD2
CDR3 DNA: TGTGCCAGTAGTACCGGTACGGGACTAGCGGAAGAGACCCAGTACTTC
CDR3 protein: CASSTGTGLAEETQYF

J gene: TRBJ1-1
V gene: TRBV4-2
clone size: NA
CDR3 length: 14
D gene: NA
CDR3 DNA: TGTGCCAGCAGCCAGGAACAGGGTTTGGCTGAAGCTTTCTTT
CDR3 protein: CASSQEQGLAEAFF

J gene: TRBJ2-7
V gene: TRBV5-1
clone size: NA
CDR3 length: 16
D gene: TRBD1
CDR3 DNA: TGCGCCAGCAGGCCTAACGACCGGGACAGGACCTACGAGCAGTACTTC
CDR3 protein: CASRPNDRDRTYEQYF

J gene: TRBJ1-6
V gene: TRBV5-5
clone size: NA
CDR3 length: 14
D gene: TRBD1
CDR3 DNA: TGTGCCAGCAGCCGGGGACAGGGCGGTTCACCCCTCCACTTT
CDR3 protein: CASSRGQGGSPLHF

J gene: TRBJ1-1
V gene: TRBV6-5
clone size: NA
CDR3 length: 12
D gene: TRBD1
CDR3 DNA: TGTGCCAGCAGAAGGAGACAGGGCCCAGCTTTCTTT
CDR3 protein: CASRRRQGPAFF

J gene: TRBJ2-1
V gene: TRBV3-1/TRBV3-2
clone size: NA
CDR3 length: 17
D gene: TRBD2
CDR3 DNA: TGTGCCAGCAGCGCCCCGGGACTAGCGGGGGGTTACAATGAGCAGTTCTTC
CDR3 protein: CASSAPGLAGGYNEQFF

J gene: TRBJ1-1
V gene: TRBV9
clone size: NA
CDR3 length: 14
D gene: NA
CDR3 DNA: TGTGCCAGCAGCGCTGGAGGGGTATTCGCTGAAGCTTTCTTT
CDR3 protein: CASSAGGVFAEAFF

J gene: TRBJ2-6
V gene: TRBV4-2
clone size: many
CDR3 length: 15
D gene: NA
CDR3 DNA: TGTGCCAGCAGCCAAGACAGCTCTGGGGCCAACGTCCTGACTTTC
CDR3 protein: CASSQDSSGANVLTF

J gene: TRBJ2-3
V gene: TRBV24-1
clone size: NA
CDR3 length: 14
D gene: NA
CDR3 DNA: TGTGCCACCAGGAGGAGCGGGAGCACAGATACGCAGTATTTT
CDR3 protein: CATRRSGSTDTQYF

J gene: TRBJ2-3
V gene: TRBV7-2
clone size: NA
CDR3 length: 15
D gene: TRBD2
CDR3 DNA: TGTGCCAGCAGGGGGACTAGCACGGGCACAGATACGCAGTATTTT
CDR3 protein: CASRGTSTGTDTQYF

J gene: TRBJ1-4
V gene: TRBV27
clone size: few
CDR3 length: 13
D gene: NA
CDR3 DNA: TGTGCCAGCAGTGGTCAGGTTTTTGAAAAACTGTTTTTT
CDR3 protein: CASSGQVFEKLFF

J gene: TRBJ2-7
V gene: TRBV10-3
clone size: NA
CDR3 length: 14
D gene: NA
CDR3 DNA: TGTGCCATCAGTGAGTCCAGATTTGCCTACGAGCAGTACTTC
CDR3 protein: CAISESRFAYEQYF

J gene: TRBJ1-4
V gene: TRBV5-5
clone size: NA
CDR3 length: 17
D gene: NA
CDR3 DNA: TGTGCCAGCAGCTTGGGGAGAGGGCGTGCAACTAATGAAAAACTGTTTTTT
CDR3 protein: CASSLGRGRATNEKLFF

J gene: TRBJ2-3
V gene: TRBV28
clone size: NA
CDR3 length: 12
D gene: NA
CDR3 DNA: TGTGCCACAAAACAGGGACCAGATACGCAGTATTTT
CDR3 protein: CATKQGPDTQYF